The 18 T cell receptor beta chains below all came from one sample that was sequenced in a study of T cell responses to AZD1222 COVID-19 vaccine. TCRdb's table, derived via immunoSEQ multiplex PCR, lists solely in-frame clones and lacks some. Of 150,000 to 200,000 clones in the sample, roughly nine tenths are singletons; the top ten hold 1.5% to 2%. The sequencing used peripheral blood, collected 28 days after the second AZD1222 dose. The receptor source for this set is an adult who received the AZD1222 COVID-19 vaccine.

The rearrangement joins TRBV19 to TRBJ1-1; D unclear. With 4 bases removed from V and 1 base from J, the gap between germline ends came to 16 bases. Germline CDR1 LNHDA, CDR2 SQIVND (reference sequence). CDR3 length: 16 amino acids. CDR3 protein: CASSKIATGGNTEAFF. The DNA of the CDR3 is TGTGCCAGTAGTAAGATTGCTACCGGTGGGAACACTGAAGCTTTCTTT.

The sample holds one count of this clone. V gene TRBV18 combines with J gene TRBJ2-5; 10 bases are shared with TRBD2. The germline V gene has CDR1 KGHSH and CDR2 LQKENI. Trimming cost V 4 bases and J 2 bases; bases outside gene matches: 4. The CDR3 runs to 15 residues. This chain's CDR3 is CASSLKGLAQETQYF. CDR3 nucleotide sequence: TGTGCCAGCTCACTAAAGGGACTAGCGCAAGAGACCCAGTACTTC.

The chain uses TRBV20-1 and TRBJ1-2; D unclear. V lost 2 bases and J lost 4, with 5 bases in between. The CDR3 runs to 11 residues. CDR1 and CDR2 (germline): DFQATT, SNEGSKA (reference sequence). The CDR3 nucleotides are TGCAGTGCTAGACGGTCCTATGGCTACACCTTC. Its translation: CSARRSYGYTF.

This clone came up once. V gene TRBV30 combines with J gene TRBJ1-4, with TRBD1 identical over 10 bases. The CDR3 is 14 amino acids. V lost 1 base, J lost 7 bases, and 3 bases stayed unmatched. Germline loops: CDR1 GTSNPN, CDR2 SVGIG (reference sequence). CDR3 DNA sequence: TGTGCCTGGAGTGCGGGACAGGGGCTTGAAAAACTGTTTTTT. This translates into CAWSAGQGLEKLFF.

The rearrangement joins TRBV5-5 to TRBJ2-7; D not resolved. The CDR3 spans 14 residues. Per germline, CDR1 SGHKS and CDR2 YYEKEE (reference sequence). V was shortened by 0 bases and J by 2 bases, with 9 bases between the two germline ends. CDR3 nucleotide sequence: TGTGCCAGCAGCTTGGCCCCAAACCCCTACGAGCAGTACTTC. It is translated as CASSLAPNPYEQYF.

The CDR3, as DNA: TGTGCCAGCAGCCAAGTTTCCCTTCGACTAGCGCCCGACTCGAAGCAGTACTTC. It is translated as CASSQVSLRLAPDSKQYF. The chain couples TRBV3-1 (or the pseudogene TRBV3-2) to TRBJ2-7, with 8 bases lining up with TRBD2. J lost 8 bases, V lost 1 base, and 19 bases had no gene match. The length of the CDR3 is 18 residues. In germline, CDR1 is LGHDT, CDR2 YNNKEL (reference sequence).

The chain has TRBV11-3 and TRBJ2-1; a weak D match, TRBD1 (5 bases). The CDR3 length is 13 residues. Germline lookup yields CDR1 SGHNT and CDR2 YENEEA. V lost 3 bases and J lost 7, with 10 bases in between. The CDR3 coding sequence is TGTGCCAGCAGCTTCGATTCAGGGAATGAGCAGTTCTTC. It encodes CASSFDSGNEQFF.

The V gene is TRBV11-2, the J gene TRBJ2-7, with D possibly matching TRBD1 (5 bases). The germline V gene encodes CDR1 SGHAT and CDR2 FQNNGV. The CDR3 is 15 amino acids. The V gene lost 3 bases and the J gene lost 3 bases, with 15 bases spanning the gap. For the CDR3, the DNA is TGTGCCAGCAGCTTTACAGGTGGGCCCCGCTACGAGCAGTACTTC. This gives the protein CASSFTGGPRYEQYF.

The chain is built from TRBV6-5 and TRBJ2-7; 9 bases are shared with TRBD1. V shed 6 bases, J shed 3 bases, and the junction held 6 bases outside the gene matches. This CDR3 is 14 amino acids long. Germline values: CDR1 MNHEY, CDR2 SVGAGI. The CDR3 reads CASRGTGRHYEQYF. In DNA, the CDR3 is TGTGCCAGCAGGGGGACAGGGAGGCACTACGAGCAGTACTTC.

CDR3 sequence: CASSVDRGHETQYF. The CDR3 nucleotides are TGTGCCAGCAGCGTGGACAGGGGGCACGAGACCCAGTACTTC. The rearrangement joins TRBV7-2 to TRBJ2-5; 11 nucleotides match TRBD1. Germline V lookup: CDR1 SGHTA, CDR2 FQGNSA. V dropped 5 bases and J dropped 5; count of bases not matched to a gene: 4. The CDR3 loop spans 14 amino acids.

The rearrangement joins TRBV7-9 to TRBJ2-7; 8 bases align to TRBD1. The trim removed 5 bases at V and 4 bases at J, leaving 10 bases unmatched. CDR3 length equals 15 residues. Germline values: CDR1 SEHNR, CDR2 FQNEAQ (reference sequence). The CDR3 loop is CASSEIQGVFYEQYF. CDR3 sequence (DNA): TGTGCCAGCAGCGAAATACAGGGGGTCTTTTACGAGCAGTACTTC.

The chain uses TRBV29-1 and TRBJ1-1; D is ambiguous. The germline V gene encodes CDR1 SQVTM and CDR2 ANQGSEA. The germline V and J ends were trimmed by 1 base and 0 bases, with 9 bases remaining between them. This CDR3 contains 14 residues. DNA of the CDR3: TGCAGCGTTGAAGGGCAGACTGTGAACACTGAAGCTTTCTTT. Translated: CSVEGQTVNTEAFF.

V is TRBV6-5 and J is TRBJ2-7, with a tentative D call TRBD2 (5 bases). The V gene lost 4 bases and the J gene lost 2 bases, with 12 bases spanning the gap. CDR3 size: 14 residues. Germline CDR1 reads MNHEY; CDR2 reads SVGAGI. In nucleotides, the CDR3 is TGTGCCAGCAGTTCGACTCCCGGGGCCTACGAGCAGTACTTC. Amino acid sequence: CASSSTPGAYEQYF.

This clone was detected only a few times. J is TRBJ2-7 and V is TRBV7-9; the D gene could be TRBD1 or TRBD2 (5 bases each). Germline CDR1 SEHNR, CDR2 FQNEAQ (reference sequence). The CDR3 totals 15 residues. The V gene lost 3 bases and the J gene lost 4 bases, with 16 bases spanning the gap. The chain's CDR3 is CASSFYGTDSYEQYF. The CDR3 nucleotides are TGTGCCAGCAGCTTCTATGGGACGGACTCTTACGAGCAGTACTTC. The full variable domain, rest sourced from reference TRBV7-9 and TRBJ2-7, is DTGVSQNPRHKITKRGQNVTFRCDPISEHNRLYWYRQTLGQGPEFLTYFQNEAQLEKSRLLSDRFSAERPKGSFSTLEIQRTEQGDSAMYLCASSFYGTDSYEQYFGPGTRLTVT.

The chain has TRBV2 and TRBJ1-4; no definite D call. CDR1 is SNHLY and CDR2 is FYNNEI in the germline V gene. Trimming left V 5 bases short and J 3 bases short, with 7 bases between. This CDR3 spans 13 amino acids. The CDR3 DNA follows: TGTGCCAGCAGTCAGCGTTCTAATGAAAAACTGTTTTTT. It encodes CASSQRSNEKLFF.

This chain uses TRBV27 with TRBJ2-7; D is undetermined. The V end was cut by 2 bases, the J end by 7 bases, with 15 bases between. CDR1 is MNHEY, CDR2 SMNVEV, per germline (reference sequence). The CDR3 extends over 14 amino acids. CDR3 sequence: CASSLRTDLGEQYF. CDR3 sequence (DNA): TGTGCCAGCAGTTTACGGACGGATTTAGGGGAGCAGTACTTC.

This clone was seen a single time. The chain carries TRBV6-2 or TRBV6-3 and TRBJ2-7; a weak D match, TRBD1 (5 bases). From germline, CDR1 is MNHEY and CDR2 SVGEGT. The CDR3 is 13 residues long. V lost 1 base and J 6 bases, leaving 10 bases between the germline ends. For the CDR3, the DNA is TGTGCCAGCAGTTACTGGCAGGGCGGCGAGCAGTACTTC. This encodes CASSYWQGGEQYF.

This clone came up once. The chain combines TRBV7-9 with TRBJ2-2, with D unclear. CDR3 size: 14 residues. CDR1 is SEHNR and CDR2 is FQNEAQ in the germline V gene (reference sequence). Trimming cost V 5 bases and J 3 bases, with 10 bases left between them. The CDR3: CASSRIQDTGELFF. The CDR3 bases are TGTGCCAGCAGCCGAATCCAGGACACCGGGGAGCTGTTTTTT. The full variable domain, rest sourced from reference TRBV7-9 and TRBJ2-2, is DTGVSQNPRHKITKRGQNVTFRCDPISEHNRLYWYRQTLGQGPEFLTYFQNEAQLEKSRLLSDRFSAERPKGSFSTLEIQRTEQGDSAMYLCASSRIQDTGELFFGEGSRLTVL.